This record concerns one TCR beta chain sequence. Trimming took 7 bases from V and 1 from J, leaving 10 bases between them. Germline CDR1 reads SQVTM; CDR2 reads ANQGSEA. The CDR3 extends over 12 amino acids. Sequenced by immunoSEQ multiplex PCR; TCRdb stores in-frame clones only, minus some. The sample has around 260,000 clones; around four fifths are singletons. The entry originates in a study of blood T cell repertoires in COVID-19. This TCR derives from a man aged 55 to 69 with acute or convalescent COVID-19. The sample taken for sequencing was peripheral blood. J is TRBJ1-1 and V is TRBV29-1; D perhaps matches TRBD1 (5 bases). The CDR3 DNA follows: TGCAGCGCGCCTAGGGGGAACACTGAAGCTTTCTTT. Protein: CSAPRGNTEAFF.